These T cell receptor beta chains were read from a single sample in a study of T-cell reconstitution after alpha-beta-depleted transplantation in children. TCRdb passed the PCR reads through MiXCR, listing each CDR3 protein once. The sample holds some 200,000 distinct CDR3 sequences, approximately 8.4% seen once. This specimen was PBMCs, mostly from graft donor cells, taken 360 days after TCRalphabeta/CD19-depleted stem cell transplant. These receptors were collected from a male patient aged 2-15 years who had a stem cell transplant for acute myeloid leukemia, so the T cells may come from the graft donor. The CDR3 runs from the conserved cysteine through the conserved F or W. Fields, in order: V gene, D gene, clone size, J gene, CDR3 DNA, CDR3 protein. D genes are given only for firm matches. A row's size may be missing; if present it is once, few, many or a size class.

TRBV20-1	NA	few	TRBJ1-1	TGCAGTGCCTCCTCAAGAGGGGGAAACACTGAAGCTTTCTTT	CSASSRGGNTEAFF
TRBV7-9	TRBD2	NA	TRBJ2-1	TGTGCCAGCAGCCTTGCGGGACTAGCGGGGTTGAATGAGCAGTTCTTC	CASSLAGLAGLNEQFF
TRBV20-1	NA	NA	TRBJ1-2	TGCAGTGCTAGAGACTCCGTCGCCGGGCAGGGTGATGGCTACACCTTC	CSARDSVAGQGDGYTF
TRBV6-6	NA	many	TRBJ2-2	TGTGCCAGCAGTTCGACCGGGGAGCTGTTTTTT	CASSSTGELFF
TRBV12-3/TRBV12-4	NA	few	TRBJ2-3	TGTGCCAGCAGTTTAGATTTGAGCACAGATACGCAGTATTTT	CASSLDLSTDTQYF
TRBV20-1	TRBD2	NA	TRBJ2-7	TGCAGTGCTCAGGGACTAGCGGGGGGTAGCTACGAGCAGTACTTC	CSAQGLAGGSYEQYF
TRBV6-1	TRBD1	many	TRBJ1-3	TGTGCCAGCAGTCCCCCCCACAGGGGCTCTGGAAACACCATATATTTT	CASSPPHRGSGNTIYF
TRBV28	TRBD2	once	TRBJ2-2	TGTGCCAGCAGTCAGCCGTTAGCGGGGGACACCGGGGAGCTGTTTTTT	CASSQPLAGDTGELFF
TRBV11-2	NA	few	TRBJ2-1	TGTGCCAGCAGCTTAGATCCTCGGCTGCAATACAATGAGCAGTTCTTC	CASSLDPRLQYNEQFF
TRBV29-1	NA	many	TRBJ2-5	TGCAGCGTTGACCGACAGGCCCAAGAGACCCAGTACTTC	CSVDRQAQETQYF
TRBV4-1	TRBD2	few	TRBJ2-1	TGCGCCAGCAGCCAAGATCAAAGCGGGAGCCACAATGAGCAGTTCTTC	CASSQDQSGSHNEQFF
TRBV4-2	TRBD2	NA	TRBJ2-1	TGTGCCAGCAGCCCCCGGACTAGCGGGAAGGTGAGCTCCTACAATGAGCAGTTCTTC	CASSPRTSGKVSSYNEQFF
TRBV11-2	NA	many	TRBJ2-5	TGTGCCAGCAGCCCCCTGACAGCTCCAGGAACCCAGTACTTC	CASSPLTAPGTQYF
TRBV2	TRBD1	many	TRBJ2-5	TGTGCCAGCAGTCGGGACAGGCAAGAGACCCAGTACTTC	CASSRDRQETQYF
TRBV4-2	NA	NA	TRBJ1-1	TGTGCCAGCAGCCAAGATAACCGACAGAACACTGAAGCTTTCTTT	CASSQDNRQNTEAFF
TRBV9	NA	few	TRBJ2-3	TGTGCCAGCAGCGTAAATTTGGGGGACCAGGTGGCGGATACGCAGTATTTT	CASSVNLGDQVADTQYF